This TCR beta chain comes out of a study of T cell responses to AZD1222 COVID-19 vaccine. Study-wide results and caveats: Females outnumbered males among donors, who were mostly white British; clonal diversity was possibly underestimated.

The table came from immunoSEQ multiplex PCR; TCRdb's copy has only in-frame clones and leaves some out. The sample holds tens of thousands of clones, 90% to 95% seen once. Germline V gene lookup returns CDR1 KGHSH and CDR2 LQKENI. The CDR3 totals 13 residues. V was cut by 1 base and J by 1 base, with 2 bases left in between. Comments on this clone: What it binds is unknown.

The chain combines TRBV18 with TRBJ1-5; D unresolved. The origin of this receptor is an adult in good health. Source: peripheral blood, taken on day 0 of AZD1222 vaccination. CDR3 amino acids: CASSPHSNQPQHF. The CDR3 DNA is TGTGCCAGCTCACCACACAGCAATCAGCCCCAGCATTTT. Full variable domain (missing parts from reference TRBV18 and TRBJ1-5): NAGVMQNPRHLVRRRGQEARLRCSPMKGHSHVYWYRQLPEEGLKFMVYLQKENIIDESGMPKERFSAEFPKEGPSILRIQQVVRGDSAAYFCASSPHSNQPQHFGDGTRLSIL.